These 13 T cell receptor beta chains share one sample of origin, sequenced in a study of blood T cells in healthy people across ages. A second PCR, run for about 7 to 11 cycles, used a sample-barcoded 5' primer plus a J-beta primer mix. TCRdb used MiXCR to reprocess the 5' RACE reads, holding one entry per CDR3 protein. The data hold hundreds of thousands of distinct CDR3 sequences, with approximately 50% observed a single time. Source material: blood. These TCRs come from a man aged 60 to 75 in good health.

This sequence joins TRBV2 and TRBJ2-7, with unresolved D. From germline, CDR1 is SNHLY and CDR2 FYNNEI. V lost 6 bases to trimming and J lost 4 bases, with 10 bases between them. This CDR3 region has 12 residues. In DNA form, the CDR3 reads TGTGCCAGCAGCGCCGGCTCTTACGAGCAGTACTTC. Amino acids: CASSAGSYEQYF.

The V and J genes are TRBV12-3 or TRBV12-4 and TRBJ2-1, with D unclear. V lost 7 bases to trimming and J lost 6 bases, with 13 bases between them. The CDR3 contains 13 residues. The CDR3 DNA sequence: TGTGCCAGCACCCCCCGGAGAGGCAATGAGCAGTTCTTC. This gives the protein CASTPRRGNEQFF.

The chain recombines TRBV20-1 with TRBJ2-5; TRBD1 matches 9 bases. This CDR3 spans 15 amino acids. V gave up 0 bases and J gave up 1 base; unmatched junction bases: 3. CDR1 is DFQATT and CDR2 is SNEGSKA in the germline V gene (reference sequence). The DNA for the CDR3 is TGCAGTGCTAGAGACTCACAGGGGGCCCAAGAGACCCAGTACTTC. It translates to CSARDSQGAQETQYF.

The J gene is TRBJ2-5, the V gene TRBV12-3 or TRBV12-4, with D perhaps being TRBD1 or TRBD2 (6 bases each). Trimming removed 6 bases at V and 7 bases at J, with 15 bases between. The CDR3 loop spans 13 amino acids. The CDR3 bases are TGTGCCAGCAGGAGGGACAACGGGGGGACCCAGTACTTC. It codes for CASRRDNGGTQYF.

The chain is built from TRBV19 and TRBJ2-1; the match to TRBD2 covers 7 bases. The CDR3 extends over 15 amino acids. J gave up 9 bases and V 8 bases, and 16 bases lay outside the gene matches. Germline V lookup: CDR1 LNHDA, CDR2 SQIVND (reference sequence). In DNA form, the CDR3 reads TGTGCCAGTCGCAAGTGGTTGGACCCGGGGGGTGAGCAGTTCTTC. This translates into CASRKWLDPGGEQFF.

This clonotype was observed many times. This chain uses TRBV20-1 with TRBJ2-5; no clear D gene. The CDR3 consists of 13 residues. Trimming took 0 bases from V and 2 from J, leaving 7 bases between them. The germline V gene has CDR1 DFQATT and CDR2 SNEGSKA (reference sequence). This chain's CDR3 is CSARDPQQETQYF. CDR3 coding DNA: TGCAGTGCTAGAGATCCCCAGCAAGAGACCCAGTACTTC.

This clonotype turned up a few times. V is TRBV20-1 and J is TRBJ2-1; 7 bases line up with TRBD2. Germline assignment: CDR1 DFQATT and CDR2 SNEGSKA (reference sequence). The CDR3 consists of 12 residues. The chain's CDR3 is CRGEGNPNEQFF. The DNA of the CDR3 is TGCAGGGGGGAGGGGAATCCTAATGAGCAGTTCTTC.

This clonotype was found a few times. The genes are TRBV12-3 or TRBV12-4 and TRBJ2-3, with TRBD2 as a possible D gene (7 bases). Trimming took off 10 bases at V and 5 bases at J, with 19 bases between the two ends. This CDR3 contains 14 residues. Here the CDR3 reads CAIHVGGAGDTQYF. As DNA, the CDR3 is TGTGCCATCCATGTTGGGGGGGCCGGAGATACGCAGTATTTT.

Only one count was recorded for this clonotype. This chain connects TRBV6-5 to TRBJ1-2, with 8 nucleotides matching TRBD1. Germline V gene sequence: CDR1 MNHEY, CDR2 SVGAGI. The junction had 11 bases not matched to a gene; V was cut back by 6 bases and J by 5 bases. This CDR3 comprises 15 residues. CDR3 loop: CASSSLGQGGYGYTF. CDR3 in DNA: TGTGCCAGCAGCTCCCTTGGACAGGGCGGATATGGCTACACCTTC.

The chain employs TRBV15 and TRBJ2-5; D remains unclear. Trimming stripped 0 bases from V and 5 bases from J, with 10 bases between. There are 14 residues in the CDR3. CDR1 is LNHNV and CDR2 is YYDKDF in the germline V gene (reference sequence). DNA of the CDR3: TGTGCCACCAGCAGAGACCGAGCGTCGGAGACCCAGTACTTC. Translated, it gives CATSRDRASETQYF.

This clonotype was seen a single time. J is TRBJ2-2 and V is TRBV21-1; the DNA was not compared with TRBD1, the D call given in the table. TRBV21-1 represents a pseudogene. This CDR3 is built from 15 residues. The CDR3 loop is CASSGRGHLSGELFF. The CDR3 nucleotides are TGTGCCAGCAGCGGCCGAGGACATTTATCCGGGGAGCTGTTTTTT.

The chain links TRBV4-1 to TRBJ2-1; 9 bases are a match to TRBD1. Germline loops: CDR1 MGHRA, CDR2 YSYEKL. The J segment lost 4 bases and the V segment lost 1 base, leaving 2 bases of the junction unmatched. The CDR3 is 15 amino acids. As DNA, the CDR3 is TGCGCCAGCAGCCAAGGGACAGGGGAGTACAATGAGCAGTTCTTC. Protein product: CASSQGTGEYNEQFF.

This chain links TRBV5-5 with TRBJ1-4, with D maybe TRBD1 (5 bases). Germline V gives CDR1 SGHKS, CDR2 YYEKEE (reference sequence). The V gene lost 3 bases and the J gene lost 2 bases, with 11 bases spanning the gap. The CDR3 extends over 15 amino acids. The CDR3 loop reads CASSWGPLTNEKLFF. CDR3 coding DNA: TGTGCCAGCAGCTGGGGACCCCTTACTAATGAAAAACTGTTTTTT. Looking up the rest from reference TRBV5-5 and TRBJ1-4 gives the full variable domain: DAGVTQSPTHLIKTRGQQVTLRCSPISGHKSVSWYQQVLGQGPQFIFQYYEKEERGRGNFPDRFSARQFPNYSSELNVNALLLGDSALYLCASSWGPLTNEKLFFGSGTQLSVL.